This TCR beta chain was recovered during a study of blood T cell repertoires in COVID-19. Using immunoSEQ multiplex PCR, the repertoire was profiled, and TCRdb retains in-frame clones only, with some absent. The data contain a few hundred thousand clones, 85% to 90% of them singletons. Recovered Cohort 3 donors showed two negative PCRs, clearance, or symptom resolution. The CDR3 runs to 14 residues. The V gene's germline CDR1 is ENHRY and CDR2 SYGVKD. V was shortened by 6 bases and J by 0 bases, with 8 bases between the two germline ends. The V gene is TRBV10-3, the J gene TRBJ1-4, with D possibly matching TRBD1 (5 bases). Sequencing input: PBMCs or T cells enriched from blood (not recorded which). This sequence was found in a man aged 18 to 30 who had recovered from COVID-19. The CDR3 is CAISDSTTNEKLFF. The CDR3 DNA follows: TGTGCCATCAGCGACAGCACAACTAATGAAAAACTGTTTTTT.